This T cell receptor beta chain was recovered during a study of spatial heterogeneity in lung cancer. In the study overall: Strongly correlated with TCR transcript counts in tumor regions was a T cell module score, which was a transcriptional module score calculated from matched bulk RNA-seq.

V lost 3 bases and J lost 5, with 16 bases in between. The CDR3 is 15 residues long. The germline V gene has CDR1 KGHSH and CDR2 LQKENI. General study results and limits: Counts that tracked tumor mutation counts were those of expanded intratumoral alpha and beta TCRs.

Specified time point: sample taken at primary tumor resection. TCRdb ran MiXCR on the 5' RACE reads and lists one entry per CDR3 protein. The sample includes around 7,500 distinct CDR3 sequences, 3% to 3.5% of them seen just once. Judged by abundance, this clonotype is medium-sized (0.01 to 0.1%). Its antigen is not identified. This sample comprised lung tumor tissue, obtained at surgery. The genes are TRBV18 and TRBJ1-1; TRBD1 is a possible D gene (5 bases). The source of this sequence is a male donor with early-stage non-small cell lung cancer. In nucleotides, the CDR3 is TGTGCCAGCTCACCTCAACAGGAAATTGGGACTGAAGCTTTCTTT. Translated, it gives CASSPQQEIGTEAFF.